This T cell receptor beta chain was profiled in a study of a mutant IDH1 vaccine in newly diagnosed glioma. In the study overall: Patients underwent eight vaccinations, which took place in weeks 1, 3, 5, 7, 11, 15, 19 and 23. Males made up roughly 62% and females about 38% of treated patients, whose mean age was about 40 years.

Time point specified: week 5, during vaccination. Doses consisted of 300 ug of mutant IDH1 20-mer peptide each, paired with topical imiquimod. The data were produced by immunoSEQ multiplex PCR, yet TCRdb's version contains in-frame clones alone and is incomplete. This sample has about 58,000 clones, with about 80% found just once. The V gene end was trimmed by 3 bases and the J gene end by 7 bases; junction bases not matched to a gene: 6. Germline V gene lookup returns CDR1 GTSNPN and CDR2 SVGIG (reference sequence). The CDR3 totals 14 residues. In this sample, this clone turned up a few times. Antigen: not known.

V is TRBV30 and J is TRBJ1-5; 10 positions agree with TRBD1. Sequenced here: PBMCs, sampled from a glioma patient whose treatment included an IDH1 peptide vaccine. The TCR sequence derives from a woman aged 45 to 65 with glioma. CDR3 sequence reads: CAWSQGTGDQPQHF. CDR3 bases: TGTGCCTGGAGCCAAGGGACAGGGGACCAGCCCCAGCATTTT.